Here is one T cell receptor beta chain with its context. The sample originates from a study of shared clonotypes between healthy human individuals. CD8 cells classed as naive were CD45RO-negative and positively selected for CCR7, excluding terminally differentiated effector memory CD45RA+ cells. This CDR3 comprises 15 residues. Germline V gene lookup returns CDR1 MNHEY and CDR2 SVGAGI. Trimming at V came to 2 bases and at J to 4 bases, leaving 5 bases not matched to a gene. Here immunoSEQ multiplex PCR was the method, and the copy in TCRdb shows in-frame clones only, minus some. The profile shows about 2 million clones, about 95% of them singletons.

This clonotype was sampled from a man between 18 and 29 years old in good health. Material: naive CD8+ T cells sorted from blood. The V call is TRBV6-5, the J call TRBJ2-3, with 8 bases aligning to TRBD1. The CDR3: CASSYGQGAADTQYF. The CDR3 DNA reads TGTGCCAGCAGTTACGGGCAGGGGGCTGCAGATACGCAGTATTTT.